This passage covers 25 T cell receptor beta chains from one sample sequenced in a study of blood T cell repertoires in COVID-19. Here immunoSEQ multiplex PCR was the method, and the copy in TCRdb shows in-frame clones only, minus some. The table shows hundreds of thousands of clones, with more than 75% occurring only once. Sample: peripheral blood. The receptors shown here come from a middle-aged man with acute or convalescent COVID-19.

The CDR3 bases are TGTGCTAGTGGTTCAGACACTTCCTACGAGCAGTACTTC. Amino acids: CASGSDTSYEQYF. The chain links TRBV12-5 to TRBJ2-7; D gene unclear. Trimming left V 4 bases short and J 1 base short, with 8 bases between. The CDR3 loop spans 13 amino acids. From germline, CDR1 is LGHNT and CDR2 FRNRAP.

This clone occurred once. The chain couples TRBV27 to TRBJ1-1; the D is unclear. Trimming took off 2 bases at V and 1 base at J, with 8 bases between the two ends. CDR1 and CDR2 (germline): MNHEY, SMNVEV (reference sequence). The CDR3 is made up of 14 amino acids. The CDR3 here is CASSLNTGNTEAFF. The CDR3 nucleotides read TGTGCCAGCAGTTTAAACACGGGGAACACTGAAGCTTTCTTT.

The rearrangement joins TRBV7-9 to TRBJ1-6; the match to TRBD1 covers 9 bases. Germline trimming cut 5 bases from V and 13 bases from J; bases unmatched to any gene: 6. This CDR3 has 13 residues. Germline V gene lookup returns CDR1 SEHNR and CDR2 FQNEAQ (reference sequence). The CDR3 is CASSGRDRVPLHF. DNA for the CDR3: TGTGCCAGCAGCGGGCGGGACAGGGTTCCCCTCCACTTT.

The gene calls are TRBV28 and TRBJ1-1; D unclear. Germline-derived CDR1 and CDR2 are MDHEN and SYDVKM. The V end lost 2 bases, the J end lost 3 bases, and 10 bases lay between the germline ends. The CDR3 totals 14 residues. The CDR3 bases are TGTGCCAGCAGTTTAACGGGAGGGCACACTGAAGCTTTCTTT. Residues: CASSLTGGHTEAFF.

The gene calls are TRBV11-2 and TRBJ1-3, with D unclear. CDR1 is SGHAT and CDR2 is FQNNGV in the germline V gene. V was cut by 3 bases and J by 3 bases, with 15 bases left in between. This CDR3 contains 16 residues. The CDR3 sequence is CASSFRGIQDGNTIYF. The CDR3 DNA follows: TGTGCCAGCAGCTTTCGGGGAATACAAGATGGAAACACCATATATTTT.

V gene TRBV7-9 combines with J gene TRBJ1-1, with 7 bases aligning to TRBD1. CDR3 length: 15 amino acids. Germline V gene data show CDR1 as SEHNR and CDR2 as FQNEAQ (reference sequence). J lost 0 bases, V lost 1 base, and 2 bases had no gene match. CDR3 DNA sequence: TGTGCCAGCAGCTTAGGAGGGACAGTGAACACTGAAGCTTTCTTT. Translated, it gives CASSLGGTVNTEAFF.

The chain carries TRBV6-4 and TRBJ2-1; 7 bases fit TRBD1. Germline V gene sequence: CDR1 MRHNA, CDR2 SNTAGT. The CDR3 runs to 15 residues. V was clipped by 4 bases and J by 2 bases; unmatched bases: 5. The CDR3 here is CASSVSQGAYNEQFF. CDR3 sequence (DNA): TGTGCCAGCAGTGTGTCCCAGGGGGCCTACAATGAGCAGTTCTTC.

The V gene is TRBV3-1 (or the pseudogene TRBV3-2), the J gene TRBJ1-2; the match to TRBD1 covers 11 bases. CDR1 is LGHDT, CDR2 YNNKEL, per germline (reference sequence). The CDR3 loop spans 14 amino acids. Trimming removed 6 bases from V and 2 bases from J; junction bases left unmatched: 2. DNA for the CDR3: TGTGCCAGCAGTCGGACAGGGGGCAACTATGGCTACACCTTC. This gives the protein CASSRTGGNYGYTF.

The rearrangement uses TRBV19 and TRBJ1-2; 7 bases match TRBD1. This CDR3 has 12 residues. V trimming: 6 bases; J trimming: 9 bases; junction bases outside the gene matches: 7. Germline loops: CDR1 LNHDA, CDR2 SQIVND (reference sequence). CDR3 in DNA: TGTGCCAGTAGGAATGACAGGGTCCGCTACACCTTC. Translating it yields CASRNDRVRYTF.

The genes are TRBV7-9 and TRBJ1-4; 7 bases line up with TRBD1. This CDR3 has 14 residues. V shed 5 bases, J shed 8 bases, and the junction held 8 bases outside the gene matches. Germline V CDR1 and CDR2: SEHNR, FQNEAQ (reference sequence). CDR3 bases: TGTGCCAGCAGCAAAACAGGGGTGCTCGAAAAACTGTTTTTT. This gives the protein CASSKTGVLEKLFF.

The chain uses TRBV27 and TRBJ1-5; tentatively, D is TRBD1 (5 bases). From germline, CDR1 is MNHEY and CDR2 SMNVEV (reference sequence). The germline V and J ends were trimmed by 3 bases and 1 base, with 10 bases remaining between them. CDR3 length: 15 amino acids. Here the CDR3 reads CASSFKGNSNQPQHF. CDR3 nucleotide sequence: TGTGCCAGCAGTTTTAAGGGGAACAGCAATCAGCCCCAGCATTTT.

The chain combines TRBV19 with TRBJ1-5, with D maybe TRBD1 (6 bases). Per germline, CDR1 LNHDA and CDR2 SQIVND (reference sequence). The ends were cut back, 6 bases at V and 2 bases at J, with 11 bases in the middle. This CDR3 has 14 residues. CDR3 loop: CASSRTVGNQPQHF. The CDR3 DNA sequence: TGTGCCAGTAGCCGGACAGTCGGCAATCAGCCCCAGCATTTT.

V gene TRBV2 combines with J gene TRBJ1-1; 7 bases align to TRBD1. V lost 1 base to trimming and J lost 5 bases; unmatched junction nucleotides: 7. Germline CDR1 reads SNHLY; CDR2 reads FYNNEI. This CDR3 contains 15 residues. The chain's CDR3 is CASSEVSRGRTEAFF. The CDR3 DNA reads TGTGCCAGCAGTGAAGTAAGCAGGGGGAGGACTGAAGCTTTCTTT.

The chain combines TRBV7-9 with TRBJ2-7; TRBD1 matches 9 bases. Germline trimming cut 0 bases from V and 2 bases from J; bases unmatched to any gene: 5. CDR1 and CDR2 from the germline V gene are SEHNR and FQNEAQ (reference sequence). The CDR3 is 16 amino acids. The CDR3: CASSLALGTGTYEQYF. The CDR3 region has the DNA TGTGCCAGCAGCTTAGCGCTTGGGACAGGGACCTACGAGCAGTACTTC.

V is TRBV18 and J is TRBJ2-3, with 9 bases aligning to TRBD1. Germline CDR1 and CDR2: KGHSH and LQKENI. This CDR3 region has 15 residues. The V gene end was trimmed by 3 bases and the J gene end by 1 base; junction bases not matched to a gene: 2. Here the CDR3 DNA reads TGTGCCAGCTCACCGCGGACAGGGGGCACAGATACGCAGTATTTT. Translation: CASSPRTGGTDTQYF.

V usage is TRBV21-1 and J usage is TRBJ1-2; the table's D call of TRBD1 was not tested on the DNA. TRBV21-1 is a listed pseudogene. This CDR3 is 16 amino acids long. The CDR3 coding sequence is TGTGCCAGCAGCAAACCCGGACAACCCAGGGACTATGGCTACACCTTC. Its protein is CASSKPGQPRDYGYTF.

J is TRBJ2-5 and V is TRBV12-3 or TRBV12-4, with D tentatively TRBD1 (5 bases). V was shortened by 5 bases and J by 1 base, with 8 bases between the two germline ends. The CDR3 consists of 13 residues. The CDR3 DNA follows: TGTGCCAGCAGTGGACAAGGCCAAGAGACCCAGTACTTC. Protein: CASSGQGQETQYF.

The V and J genes are TRBV6-6 and TRBJ1-3, with 7 bases identical to TRBD1. With 10 bases clipped from V and 1 base from J, the junction kept 7 bases outside the gene matches. This CDR3 region has 14 residues. CDR1 is MNHNY and CDR2 is SVGAGI in the germline V gene (reference sequence). CDR3 sequence (DNA): TGTGCCACCAGGACAGGTCTTTCTGGAAACACCATATATTTT. Its translation: CATRTGLSGNTIYF.

The J gene is TRBJ2-7, the V gene TRBV6-5, with 11 bases matching TRBD1. From germline, CDR1 is MNHEY and CDR2 SVGAGI. The J segment lost 3 bases and the V segment lost 6 bases, leaving 4 bases of the junction unmatched. The CDR3 extends over 14 amino acids. CDR3 protein: CASSRTGGNYEQYF. The DNA of the CDR3 is TGTGCCAGCAGCCGGACAGGGGGCAACTACGAGCAGTACTTC.

This sequence joins TRBV14 and TRBJ1-1; D may be TRBD1 (6 bases). V was shortened by 4 bases and J by 3 bases, with 18 bases between the two germline ends. CDR3 length equals 16 residues. Germline lookup yields CDR1 SGHDN and CDR2 FVKESK. Here the CDR3 DNA reads TGTGCCAGCAGCCCTTTCGGCAGGGGAGACGACACTGAAGCTTTCTTT. This gives the protein CASSPFGRGDDTEAFF.

This CDR3 is CASSLRTRSYNEQFF. The CDR3 DNA sequence: TGTGCCAGCTCACTCCGGACACGCTCCTACAATGAGCAGTTCTTC. The genes are TRBV18 and TRBJ2-1; maybe TRBD1 (5 bases). Trimming removed 4 bases from V and 0 bases from J, with 10 bases in between. This CDR3 is built from 15 residues. Germline V gene data show CDR1 as KGHSH and CDR2 as LQKENI.

This chain joins TRBV11-2 and TRBJ2-5, with a possible D match to TRBD2 (7 bases). CDR1 SGHAT and CDR2 FQNNGV come from the germline V gene. V gave up 2 bases and J gave up 3 bases, with 13 bases separating them. The CDR3 covers 15 residues. CDR3 sequence (DNA): TGTGCCAGCAGCTTATCGGGGGGCGGCGAAGAGACCCAGTACTTC. This translates into CASSLSGGGEETQYF.

The CDR3: CASSFRGTDTQYF. CDR3 in DNA: TGTGCCAGCAGCTTCCGTGGCACAGATACGCAGTATTTT. V gene TRBV11-2 combines with J gene TRBJ2-3; unclear D gene. The ends were cut back, 3 bases at V and 1 base at J, with 5 bases in the middle. The CDR3 has 13 amino acids. Germline assignment: CDR1 SGHAT and CDR2 FQNNGV.

The V and J genes are TRBV19 and TRBJ1-2; 8 positions match TRBD1. This CDR3 is 15 amino acids long. V gave up 2 bases and J gave up 4 bases; unmatched junction bases: 6. CDR1 and CDR2 from the germline V gene are LNHDA and SQIVND (reference sequence). CDR3 nucleotides: TGTGCCAGTAGTATAAGCGGGCAGGGGGCCTATGGCTACACCTTC. Translating it yields CASSISGQGAYGYTF.

The chain employs TRBV25-1 and TRBJ1-5; possible D gene TRBD1, 5 bases. There are 15 residues in the CDR3. V lost 3 bases to trimming and J lost 6 bases, with 15 bases between them. The germline CDR1 and CDR2 sequences are MGHDK and SYGVNS. The CDR3 DNA is TGTGCCAGCAGTGACTCTGGGGGGATCGGTCAGCCCCAGCATTTT. Translated, it gives CASSDSGGIGQPQHF. Combining the CDR3 with reference TRBV25-1 and TRBJ1-5 gives the whole variable domain EADIYQTPRYLVIGTGKKITLECSQTMGHDKMYWYQQDPGMELHLIHYSYGVNSTEKGDLSSESTVSRIRTEHFPLTLESARPSHTSQYLCASSDSGGIGQPQHFGDGTRLSIL.